This is a list of T cell receptor beta chains from one sample in a study of blood T cell repertoires in COVID-19. Method: immunoSEQ multiplex PCR; TCRdb's copy keeps in-frame clones and lacks some. This repertoire shows approximately 240,000 clones, around 82% found once; its top ten account for roughly 4.6%. Sequences were obtained from peripheral blood. These receptors came from an elderly woman with active or convalescent COVID-19. CDR3s include the opening cysteine and the closing phenylalanine or tryptophan. D genes are given only for firm matches. A row's size may be missing; if present it is once, few, many or a size class.

v_call	j_call	d_call	clone_size	cdr3_aa	cdr3_nt
TRBV25-1	TRBJ2-5	.	once	CASSVDGGRETQYF	TGTGCCAGCAGCGTAGACGGAGGTAGGGAGACCCAGTACTTC
TRBV20-1	TRBJ1-1	.	few	CSARQGEAFF	TGCAGTGCTAGGCAGGGTGAAGCTTTCTTT
TRBV5-1	TRBJ1-2	.	.	CASSFGNTGDSGYTF	TGCGCCAGCAGCTTCGGAAATACAGGAGATTCGGGCTACACCTTC
TRBV6-5	TRBJ2-1	TRBD1	.	CASRPPGQGAFEQFF	TGTGCCAGTAGGCCCCCGGGACAGGGGGCATTTGAGCAGTTCTTC
TRBV12-3/TRBV12-4	TRBJ1-2	.	.	CASSFDSVDGYTF	TGTGCCAGCAGTTTCGACAGCGTAGATGGCTACACCTTC
TRBV24-1	TRBJ1-1	TRBD1	.	CATRTGLNTEAFF	TGTGCCACTAGGACAGGGTTGAACACTGAAGCTTTCTTT
TRBV6-4	TRBJ2-1	TRBD2	once	CASSDGSGGNNEQFF	TGTGCCAGCAGTGACGGTAGCGGGGGGAACAATGAGCAGTTCTTC
TRBV6-2/TRBV6-3	TRBJ2-6	.	.	CASSQPGLSNSGANVLTF	TGTGCCAGCAGTCAACCAGGACTCTCAAACTCTGGGGCCAACGTCCTGACTTTC
TRBV7-9	TRBJ2-7	TRBD2	.	CATERGSSYEQYF	TGTGCCACAGAGCGGGGGTCCTCCTACGAGCAGTACTTC
TRBV7-2	TRBJ1-5	.	once	CASSLVGGSNQPQHF	TGTGCCAGCAGCTTGGTAGGGGGAAGCAATCAGCCCCAGCATTTT
TRBV3-1/TRBV3-2	TRBJ2-2	TRBD1	.	CASSQEGQGFTGELFF	TGTGCCAGCAGCCAAGAGGGACAGGGTTTCACCGGGGAGCTGTTTTTT
TRBV30	TRBJ1-2	TRBD1	.	CAWTTGTGIGYTF	TGTGCCTGGACTACCGGGACAGGGATTGGCTACACCTTC
TRBV6-5	TRBJ2-3	TRBD1	.	CASSYSIGTGSDTQYF	TGTGCCAGCAGTTACTCGATAGGGACAGGGTCGGATACGCAGTATTTT
TRBV7-9	TRBJ1-5	.	few	CASSPGGSGHVNQPQHF	TGTGCCAGCAGCCCCGGGGGGTCCGGACACGTCAATCAGCCCCAGCATTTT
TRBV28	TRBJ1-4	.	.	CASTLTGPNEKLFF	TGTGCCAGCACCCTGACAGGACCTAATGAAAAACTGTTTTTT
TRBV4-1	TRBJ1-6	.	few	CASSQFLTANNSPLHF	TGCGCCAGCAGCCAATTTTTGACAGCAAATAATTCACCCCTCCACTTT